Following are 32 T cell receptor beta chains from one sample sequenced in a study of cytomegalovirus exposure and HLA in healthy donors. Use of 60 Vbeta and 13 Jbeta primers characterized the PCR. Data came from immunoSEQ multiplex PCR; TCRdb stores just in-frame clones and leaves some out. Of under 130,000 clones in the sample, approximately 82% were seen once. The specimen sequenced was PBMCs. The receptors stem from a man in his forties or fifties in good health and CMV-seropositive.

The CDR3 DNA follows: TGCGCCAGCACTCCTGGGGTAGCGGGCACCGGGGAGCTGTTTTTT. It encodes CASTPGVAGTGELFF. The chain joins TRBV4-1 to TRBJ2-2; 7 bases line up with TRBD2. CDR1 MGHRA and CDR2 YSYEKL come from the germline V gene. The V and J ends lost 7 bases and 4 bases, in that order; junction bases with no gene match: 9. This CDR3 is built from 15 residues.

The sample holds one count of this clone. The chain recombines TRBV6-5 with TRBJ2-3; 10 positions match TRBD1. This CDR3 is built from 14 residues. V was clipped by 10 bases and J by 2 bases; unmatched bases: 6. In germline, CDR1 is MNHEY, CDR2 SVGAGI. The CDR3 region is CATRDRGYTDTQYF. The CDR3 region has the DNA TGTGCCACGAGGGACAGGGGCTACACAGATACGCAGTATTTT.

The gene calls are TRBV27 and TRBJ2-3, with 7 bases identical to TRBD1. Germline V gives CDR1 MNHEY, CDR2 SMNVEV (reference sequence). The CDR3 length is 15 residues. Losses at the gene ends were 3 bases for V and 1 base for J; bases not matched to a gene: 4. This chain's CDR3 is CASSFDDRGTDTQYF. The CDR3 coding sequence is TGTGCCAGCAGTTTTGATGACAGGGGCACAGATACGCAGTATTTT.

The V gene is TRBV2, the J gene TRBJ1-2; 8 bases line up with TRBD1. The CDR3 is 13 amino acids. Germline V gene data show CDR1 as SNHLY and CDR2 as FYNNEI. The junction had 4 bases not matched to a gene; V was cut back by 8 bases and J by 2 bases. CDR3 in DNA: TGTGCCAGCCTCCGACAGGGGAACTATGGCTACACCTTC. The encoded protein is CASLRQGNYGYTF.

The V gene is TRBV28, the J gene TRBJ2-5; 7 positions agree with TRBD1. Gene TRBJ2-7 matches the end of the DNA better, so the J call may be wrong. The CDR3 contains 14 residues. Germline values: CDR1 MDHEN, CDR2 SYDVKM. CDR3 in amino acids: CASSVGTARYEQYF. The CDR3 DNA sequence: TGTGCCAGCAGCGTCGGGACAGCGCGCTACGAGCAGTACTTC.

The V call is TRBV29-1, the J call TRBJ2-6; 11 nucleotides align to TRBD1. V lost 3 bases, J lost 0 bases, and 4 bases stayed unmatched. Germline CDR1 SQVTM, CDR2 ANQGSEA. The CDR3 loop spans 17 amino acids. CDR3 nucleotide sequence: TGCAGCGTTGAGGACAGGGGGCGCTTCTCTGGGGCCAACGTCCTGACTTTC. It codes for CSVEDRGRFSGANVLTF. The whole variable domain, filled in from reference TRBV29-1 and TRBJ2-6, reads SAVISQKPSRDICQRGTSLTIQCQVDSQVTMMFWYRQQPGQSLTLIATANQGSEATYESGFVIDKFPISRPNLTFSTLTVSNMSPEDSSIYLCSVEDRGRFSGANVLTFGAGSRLTVL.

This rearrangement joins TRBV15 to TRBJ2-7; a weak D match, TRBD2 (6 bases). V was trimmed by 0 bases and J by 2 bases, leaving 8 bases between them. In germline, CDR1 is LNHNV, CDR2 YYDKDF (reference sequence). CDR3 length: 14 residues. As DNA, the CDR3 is TGTGCCACCAGCAGAGAGGGGGGAACCTACGAGCAGTACTTC. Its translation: CATSREGGTYEQYF.

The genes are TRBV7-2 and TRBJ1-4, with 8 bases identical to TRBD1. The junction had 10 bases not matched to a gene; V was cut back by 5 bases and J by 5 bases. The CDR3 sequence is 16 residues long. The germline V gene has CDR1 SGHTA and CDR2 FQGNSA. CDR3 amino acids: CASSRASTGVNEKLFF. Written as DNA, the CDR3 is TGTGCCAGCAGCCGAGCGTCGACAGGGGTGAATGAAAAACTGTTTTTT.

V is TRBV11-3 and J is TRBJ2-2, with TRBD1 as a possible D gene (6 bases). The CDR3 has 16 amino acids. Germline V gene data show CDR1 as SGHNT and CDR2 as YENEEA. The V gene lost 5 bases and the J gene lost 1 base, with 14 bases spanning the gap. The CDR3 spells CASSQVGTQNTGELFF. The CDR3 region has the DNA TGTGCCAGCAGCCAAGTGGGGACACAGAACACCGGGGAGCTGTTTTTT.

The CDR3: CASRRLTATDTQYF. CDR3 sequence (DNA): TGTGCCAGCAGGCGGCTAACGGCAACAGATACGCAGTATTTT. This sequence joins TRBV27 and TRBJ2-3; unclear D gene. This CDR3 has 14 amino acids. The V end was cut by 6 bases, the J end by 3 bases, with 13 bases between. Germline CDR1 and CDR2: MNHEY and SMNVEV (reference sequence).

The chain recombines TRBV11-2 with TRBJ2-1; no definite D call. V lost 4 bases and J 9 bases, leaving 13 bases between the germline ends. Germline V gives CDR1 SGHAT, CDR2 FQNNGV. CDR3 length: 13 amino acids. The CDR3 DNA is TGTGCCAGCAGCTCCCTTCCCCACAGTGAGCAGTTCTTC. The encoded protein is CASSSLPHSEQFF.

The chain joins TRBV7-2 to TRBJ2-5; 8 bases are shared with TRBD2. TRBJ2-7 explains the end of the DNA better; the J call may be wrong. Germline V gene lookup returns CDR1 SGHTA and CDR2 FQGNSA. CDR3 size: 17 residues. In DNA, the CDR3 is TGTGCCAGCAGCTCCTCCGGGGGGGGCGGGATATCCTACGAGCAGTACTTC. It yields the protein CASSSSGGGGISYEQYF.

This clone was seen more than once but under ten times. The CDR3 sequence is CASSLSGQHNSPLHF. The CDR3 coding sequence is TGTGCCAGCAGCCTATCGGGACAGCATAATTCACCCCTCCACTTT. This chain joins TRBV7-3 and TRBJ1-6, with TRBD1 matching 7 bases. This CDR3 is 15 amino acids long. The germline gives CDR1 SGHTA, CDR2 FQGTGA. V shed 5 bases, J shed 5 bases, and the junction held 6 bases outside the gene matches.

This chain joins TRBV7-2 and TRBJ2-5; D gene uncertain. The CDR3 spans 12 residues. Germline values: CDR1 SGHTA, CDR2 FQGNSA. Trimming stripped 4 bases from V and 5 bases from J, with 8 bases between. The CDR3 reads CASSSARETQYF. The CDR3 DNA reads TGTGCCAGCAGCTCCGCGAGGGAGACCCAGTACTTC.

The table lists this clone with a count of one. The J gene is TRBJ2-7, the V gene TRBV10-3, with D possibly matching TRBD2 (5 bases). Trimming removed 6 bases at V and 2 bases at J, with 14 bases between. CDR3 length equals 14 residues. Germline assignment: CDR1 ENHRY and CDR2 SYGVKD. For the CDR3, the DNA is TGTGCCATCAGCGCATCTGCGGGCCCCTACGAGCAGTACTTC. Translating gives CAISASAGPYEQYF.

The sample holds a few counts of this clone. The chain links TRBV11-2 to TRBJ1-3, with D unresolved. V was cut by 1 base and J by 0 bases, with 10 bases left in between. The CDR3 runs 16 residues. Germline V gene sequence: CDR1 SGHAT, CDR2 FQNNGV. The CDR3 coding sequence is TGTGCCAGCAGCTTAGGACAACCAGTCTCTGGAAACACCATATATTTT. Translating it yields CASSLGQPVSGNTIYF. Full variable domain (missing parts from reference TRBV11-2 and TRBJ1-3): EAGVAQSPRYKIIEKRQSVAFWCNPISGHATLYWYQQILGQGPKLLIQFQNNGVVDDSQLPKDRFSAERLKGVDSTLKIQPAKLEDSAVYLCASSLGQPVSGNTIYFGEGSWLTVV.

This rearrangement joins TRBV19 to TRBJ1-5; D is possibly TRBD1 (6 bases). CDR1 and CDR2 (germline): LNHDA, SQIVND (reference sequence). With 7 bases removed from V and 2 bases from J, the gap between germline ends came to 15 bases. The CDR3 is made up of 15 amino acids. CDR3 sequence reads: CASNLQGWGNQPQHF. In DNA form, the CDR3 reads TGTGCCAGTAACCTACAGGGATGGGGCAATCAGCCCCAGCATTTT.

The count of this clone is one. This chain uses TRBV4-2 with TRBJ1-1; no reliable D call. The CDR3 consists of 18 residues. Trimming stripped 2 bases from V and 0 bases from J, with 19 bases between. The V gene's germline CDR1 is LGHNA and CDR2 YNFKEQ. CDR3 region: CASSQTHAGQIMNTEAFF. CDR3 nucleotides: TGTGCCAGCAGCCAAACGCACGCGGGCCAGATCATGAACACTGAAGCTTTCTTT.

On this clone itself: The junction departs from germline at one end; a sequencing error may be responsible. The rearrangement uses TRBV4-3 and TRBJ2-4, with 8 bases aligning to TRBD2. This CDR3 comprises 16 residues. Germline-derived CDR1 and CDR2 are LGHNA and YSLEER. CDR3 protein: CASSQDPGGAGNSQYF. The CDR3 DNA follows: TGCGCCAGCAGCCAAGATCCGGGGGGGGCGGGAAACAGTCAGTACTTC.

The CDR3 DNA is TGTGCCAGCAGCTTAGCTATTCCGACGGGCAATGAGCAGTTCTTC. This gives the protein CASSLAIPTGNEQFF. The rearrangement links TRBV7-9 to TRBJ2-1; D gene uncertain. Trimming left V 0 bases short and J 6 bases short, with 12 bases between. From germline, CDR1 is SEHNR and CDR2 FQNEAQ (reference sequence). This CDR3 has 15 residues.

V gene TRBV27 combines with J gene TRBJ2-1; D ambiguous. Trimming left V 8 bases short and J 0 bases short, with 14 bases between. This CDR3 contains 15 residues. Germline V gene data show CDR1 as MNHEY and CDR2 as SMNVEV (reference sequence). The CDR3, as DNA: TGTGCCAGCTCCCCCCTTGTTAGCTCCTACAATGAGCAGTTCTTC. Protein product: CASSPLVSSYNEQFF.

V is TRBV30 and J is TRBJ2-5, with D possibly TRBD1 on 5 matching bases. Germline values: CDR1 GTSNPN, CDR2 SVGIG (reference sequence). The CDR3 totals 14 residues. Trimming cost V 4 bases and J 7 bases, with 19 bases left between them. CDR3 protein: CAWNAIQAVGTQYF. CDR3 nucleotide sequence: TGTGCCTGGAATGCGATACAGGCAGTCGGGACCCAGTACTTC.

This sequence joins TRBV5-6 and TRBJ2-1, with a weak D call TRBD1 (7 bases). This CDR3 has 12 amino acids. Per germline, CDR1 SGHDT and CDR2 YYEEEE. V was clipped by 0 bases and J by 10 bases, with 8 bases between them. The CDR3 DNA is TGTGCCAGCAGCTTGGCAGGGGGGGAGCAGTTCTTC. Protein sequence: CASSLAGGEQFF.

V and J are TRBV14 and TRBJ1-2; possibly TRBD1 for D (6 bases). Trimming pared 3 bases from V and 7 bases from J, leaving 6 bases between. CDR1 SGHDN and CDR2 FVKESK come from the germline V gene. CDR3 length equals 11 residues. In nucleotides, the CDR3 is TGTGCCAGCAGCCACAGGGGTGGCTACACCTTC. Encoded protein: CASSHRGGYTF.

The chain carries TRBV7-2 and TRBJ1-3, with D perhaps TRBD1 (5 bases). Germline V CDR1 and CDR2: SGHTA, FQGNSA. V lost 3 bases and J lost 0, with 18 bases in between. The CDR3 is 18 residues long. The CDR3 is CASSLLPGYAFSGNTIYF. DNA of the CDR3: TGTGCCAGCAGCTTGTTGCCAGGGTATGCGTTCTCTGGAAACACCATATATTTT. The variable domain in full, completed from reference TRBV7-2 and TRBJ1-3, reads GAGVSQSPSNKVTEKGKDVELRCDPISGHTALYWYRQSLGQGLEFLIYFQGNSAPDKSGLPSDRFSAERTGGSVSTLTIQRTQQEDSAVYLCASSLLPGYAFSGNTIYFGEGSWLTVV.

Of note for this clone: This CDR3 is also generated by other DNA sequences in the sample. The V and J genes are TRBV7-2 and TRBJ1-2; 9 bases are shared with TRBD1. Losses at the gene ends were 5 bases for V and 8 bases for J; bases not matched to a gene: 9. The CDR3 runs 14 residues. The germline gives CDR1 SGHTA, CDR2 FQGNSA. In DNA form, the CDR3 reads TGTGCCAGCAGCCCCCGGGACAGGGTGACGGGCTACACCTTC. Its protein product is CASSPRDRVTGYTF.

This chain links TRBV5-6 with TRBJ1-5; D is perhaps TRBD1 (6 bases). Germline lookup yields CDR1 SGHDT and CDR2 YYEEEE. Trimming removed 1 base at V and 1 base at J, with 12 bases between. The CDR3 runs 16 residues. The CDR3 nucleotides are TGTGCCAGCAGCTTGAGGAAAGGACAGAGCAATCAGCCCCAGCATTTT. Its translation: CASSLRKGQSNQPQHF.

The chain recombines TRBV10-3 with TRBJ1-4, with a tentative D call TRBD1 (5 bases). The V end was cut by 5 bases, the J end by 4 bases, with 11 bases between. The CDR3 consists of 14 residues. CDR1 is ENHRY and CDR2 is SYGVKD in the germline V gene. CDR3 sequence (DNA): TGTGCCATCAGTAACACCCAGGGTAATGAAAAACTGTTTTTT. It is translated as CAISNTQGNEKLFF.

CDR3 nucleotide sequence: TGTGCCATAGACAGGGGAGAGGAACAGCCCCAGCATTTT. Residues: CAIDRGEEQPQHF. The chain employs TRBV9 and TRBJ1-5; 8 nucleotides line up with TRBD1. Trimming cost V 9 bases and J 7 bases; bases outside gene matches: 9. CDR1 and CDR2 (germline): SGDLS, YYNGEE. The CDR3 has 13 amino acids.

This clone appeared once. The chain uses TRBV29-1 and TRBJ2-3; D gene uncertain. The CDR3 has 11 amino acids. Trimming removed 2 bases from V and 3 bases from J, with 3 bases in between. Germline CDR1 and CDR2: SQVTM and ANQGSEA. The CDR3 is CSVERTDTQYF. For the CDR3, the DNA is TGCAGCGTTGAACGGACAGATACGCAGTATTTT.

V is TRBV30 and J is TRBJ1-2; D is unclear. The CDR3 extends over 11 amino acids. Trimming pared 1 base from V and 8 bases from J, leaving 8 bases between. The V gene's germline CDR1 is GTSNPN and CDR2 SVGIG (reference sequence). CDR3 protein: CAWSEQIGYTF. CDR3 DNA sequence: TGTGCCTGGAGTGAACAGATCGGCTACACCTTC.

The CDR3 sequence is CASSVRQGIMNTEAFF. DNA for the CDR3: TGTGCCAGCAGCGTTAGACAGGGAATCATGAACACTGAAGCTTTCTTT. This rearrangement joins TRBV9 to TRBJ1-1; 7 bases map to TRBD1. The CDR3 contains 16 residues. CDR1 is SGDLS, CDR2 YYNGEE, per germline. J was trimmed by 0 bases and V by 2 bases; bases with no gene match: 7.